The source of this TCR beta chain is a study of blood T cells in healthy people across ages. A second PCR of about 6 to 12 cycles used a sample-barcoded 5' primer and a J-beta primer mix. Each CDR3 protein is one row after TCRdb ran MiXCR on the 5' RACE reads. Of fewer than 1.5 million distinct CDR3 sequences listed, around 39% are singletons. Individuals who donated were healthy Caucasians from Russia aged roughly 6 to 90. General study points: The study found more naive CD4+ cells and higher diversity in long-lived than aged donors.

Remarks on this clonotype: Its antigen is unidentified. This sequence may be a read error, since a much larger clone differs from it by one base.

There are 13 residues in the CDR3. The origin of this receptor is a woman aged 18-29 years in good health. The sample comprised blood. This chain connects TRBV12-3 or TRBV12-4 to TRBJ2-3, with 10 bases aligning to TRBD1. For the CDR3, the DNA is TGTGCCAGCAGGGGACAGGGGACAGATGCGCAGTATTTT. It codes for CASRGQGTDAQYF.